This is a list of T cell receptor beta chains from one sample in a study of tumor-infiltrating lymphocytes in primary liver carcinoma. TCRdb re-analysed the multiplex PCR reads in MiXCR, keeping a single row per CDR3 protein. This sample has tens of thousands of distinct CDR3 sequences; less than 85% occur once, and the top ten carry less than 35%. The sequencing sample was made of liver tumor tissue from sampling region 5. The receptors come from a man aged 35 to 55 with primary liver carcinoma and hepatitis B virus infection. Each CDR3 is given with its conserved first and last residue. The order of the fields is V gene, D gene, J gene, clone size, CDR3 protein, CDR3 DNA. The D gene is left open where the match is weak. Expanded clones get a size class; other rows say once, few or many, or leave the size out.

>TRBV20-1|.|TRBJ1-5|.
CSAVKGGDSQPQHF
TGCAGTGCCGTCAAGGGGGGGGACTCTCAGCCCCAGCATTTT
>TRBV6-5|TRBD2|TRBJ2-1|.
CVSRYGLAGHNEQIF
TGTGTCAGCAGATATGGGCTAGCGGGGCACAATGAGCAGATCTTC
>TRBV6-5|.|TRBJ2-2|.
CASSQAVDGTGELFF
TGTGCCAGCAGTCAGGCAGTGGACGGCACCGGAGAGCTGTTTTTT
>TRBV6-2/TRBV6-3|TRBD1|TRBJ2-7|.
CATVGDRDSYEQYF
TGTGCCACAGTGGGGGACAGGGACTCCTACGAGCAGTACTTC
>TRBV28|.|TRBJ2-5|.
CVSSPRSDQETQYF
TGTGTCAGCAGCCCGCGCTCGGATCAAGAGACCCAGTACTTC
>TRBV10-2|.|TRBJ2-1|.
CASAGGCNEQFF
TGCGCCAGCGCAGGAGGCTGCAATGAGCAGTTCTTC
>TRBV11-2|.|TRBJ2-4|once
CASSFYGVDIQNF
TGTGCCAGCAGCTTTTACGGCGTGGATATTCAGAACTTC
>TRBV6-1|TRBD2|TRBJ2-4|.
CASSLTGGAKNIRYF
TGTGCCAGTAGTCTGACCGGGGGGGCCAAAAACATTCGGTACTTC
>TRBV11-2|.|TRBJ2-5|medium-sized
CASSLGDTRETQYF
TGTGCCAGCAGCTTAGGGGACACGCGAGAGACCCAGTACTTC
>TRBV6-6|.|TRBJ2-6|.
CAGRKGSNVLTF
TGTGCCGGTCGGAAGGGGTCCAACGTCCTGACTTTC
>TRBV29-1|.|TRBJ2-3|.
CSVENTDTKYF
TGCAGCGTTGAGAACACAGATACGAAGTATTTT
>TRBV11-1|TRBD2|TRBJ2-1|.
CASSLGLAGELDNEQFF
TGTGCTAGCAGCCTGGGACTGGCGGGAGAACTTGACAATGAGCAGTTCTTC
>TRBV11-1|.|TRBJ2-5|.
CASDSTRGETQYF
TGCGCCAGCGACAGTACTAGAGGCGAGACCCAGTACTTC
>TRBV5-5|.|TRBJ2-4|.
CASILEGGKNVQYF
TGTGCCAGCATCTTGGAGGGGGGCAAAAACGTTCAGTACTTC
>TRBV6-5|.|TRBJ1-2|.
CANSLQRQPTYGYTF
TGTGCCAACAGTCTACAACGCCAGCCGACCTATGGCTACACCTTC
>TRBV7-8|.|TRBJ2-2|.
CASCLVRVANTGELFF
TGTGCCAGTTGCTTAGTAAGGGTGGCGAACACCGGGGAGCTGTTTTTT